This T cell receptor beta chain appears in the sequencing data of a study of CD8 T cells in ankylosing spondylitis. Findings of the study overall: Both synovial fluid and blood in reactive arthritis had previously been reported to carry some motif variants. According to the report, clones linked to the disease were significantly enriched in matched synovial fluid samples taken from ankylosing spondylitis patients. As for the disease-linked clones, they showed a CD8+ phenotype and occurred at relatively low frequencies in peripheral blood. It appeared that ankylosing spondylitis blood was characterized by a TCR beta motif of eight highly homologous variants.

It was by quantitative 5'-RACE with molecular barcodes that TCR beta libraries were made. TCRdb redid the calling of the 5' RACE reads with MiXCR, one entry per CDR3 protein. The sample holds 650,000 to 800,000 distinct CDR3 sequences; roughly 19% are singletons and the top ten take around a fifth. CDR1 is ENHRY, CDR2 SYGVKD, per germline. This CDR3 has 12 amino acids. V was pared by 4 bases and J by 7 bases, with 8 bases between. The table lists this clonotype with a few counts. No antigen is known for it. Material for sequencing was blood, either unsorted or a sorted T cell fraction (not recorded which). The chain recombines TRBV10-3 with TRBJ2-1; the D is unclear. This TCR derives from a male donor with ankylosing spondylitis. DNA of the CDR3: TGTGCCATCAGTGGCGGTCAAAATGAGCAGTTCTTC. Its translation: CAISGGQNEQFF.